This passage covers 5 T cell receptor beta chains from one sample sequenced in a study of CD8+ T cells in alopecia areata (dated by TCRdb to 2016 to 2019). The library was produced with the immunoSEQ multiplex PCR assay. For TCR sequencing, RNA was extracted from every sample and reverse transcribed into cDNA to serve as template. The source is immuneACCESS, and TCRdb retained only in-frame sequences with V and J called. Part of the clones is not carried over; for the studies checked, unresolved V genes explain less than half of this, and the remainder is unexplained. This sample comprises 150,000 or so clones, 85% to 90% of them detected only once. The leading ten clones occupy around 16% of the sample. The sample's time point label, decoded: baseline before oral tofacitinib. The material sequenced was CD8+ T cells sorted from blood, taken at week 0. All receptors come from a human donor with alopecia areata.

This clone appeared a single time. This chain links TRBV10-2 with TRBJ1-5; D remains unclear. This CDR3 has 15 residues. Germline assignment: CDR1 WSHSY and CDR2 SAAADI. Between the trimmed V and J ends, which lost 2 bases and 6 bases, there was a span of 14 bases. CDR3 in DNA: TGCGCCAGCAGTGAGGGGCTGGGGTTTCTTCAGCCCCAGCATTTT. Translating gives CASSEGLGFLQPQHF.

CDR3 region: CASSDGLGTYNEQFF. In DNA, the CDR3 is TGTGCCAGCAGCGACGGTCTCGGAACCTACAATGAGCAGTTCTTC. V and J are TRBV9 and TRBJ2-1; no clear D. Germline V CDR1 and CDR2: SGDLS, YYNGEE. There are 15 residues in the CDR3. Trimming took off 3 bases at V and 2 bases at J, with 12 bases between the two ends.

This sequence joins TRBV7-9 and TRBJ2-1; 9 nucleotides agree with TRBD2. CDR1 is SEHNR, CDR2 FQNEAQ, per germline (reference sequence). There are 16 residues in the CDR3. V was clipped by 5 bases and J by 4 bases; unmatched bases: 9. Here the CDR3 DNA reads TGTGCCAGCAGCCCTCTTAGCGGGAGTTGGTACAATGAGCAGTTCTTC. Its protein is CASSPLSGSWYNEQFF.

This rearrangement joins TRBV2 to TRBJ2-3; 13 bases are a match to TRBD2. Germline loops: CDR1 SNHLY, CDR2 FYNNEI. V gave up 6 bases and J gave up 6 bases; unmatched junction bases: 9. This CDR3 contains 16 residues. The CDR3 nucleotides are TGTGCCAGCAGCATCCGCACTAGCGGGGGGGATGATACGCAGTATTTT. This encodes CASSIRTSGGDDTQYF.

The V call is TRBV27, the J call TRBJ1-5; D might be TRBD1 (5 bases). Trimming stripped 2 bases from V and 7 bases from J, with 12 bases between. In germline, CDR1 is MNHEY, CDR2 SMNVEV (reference sequence). The CDR3 consists of 14 residues. CDR3 in amino acids: CASSLGQGEQPQHF. The CDR3 DNA is TGTGCCAGCAGTTTAGGTCAGGGAGAACAGCCCCAGCATTTT.